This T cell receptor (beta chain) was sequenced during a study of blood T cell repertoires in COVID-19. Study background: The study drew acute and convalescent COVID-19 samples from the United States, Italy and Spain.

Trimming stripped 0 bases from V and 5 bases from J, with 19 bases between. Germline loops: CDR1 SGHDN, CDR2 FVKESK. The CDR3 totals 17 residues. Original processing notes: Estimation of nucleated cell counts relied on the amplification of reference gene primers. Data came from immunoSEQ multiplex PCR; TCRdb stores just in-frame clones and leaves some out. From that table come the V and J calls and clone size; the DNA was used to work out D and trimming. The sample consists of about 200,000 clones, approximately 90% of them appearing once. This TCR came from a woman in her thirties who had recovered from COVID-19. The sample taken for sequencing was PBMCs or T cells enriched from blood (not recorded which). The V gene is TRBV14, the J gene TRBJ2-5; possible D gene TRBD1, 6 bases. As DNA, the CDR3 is TGTGCCAGCAGCCAAGATTGGGCAGGGGTTCCTGGGGAGACCCAGTACTTC. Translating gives CASSQDWAGVPGETQYF.